The clone carrying this T cell receptor (beta chain) was counted many times. Its antigen is unidentified. This record comes from a study of T cell repertoires in cytomegalovirus infection. The CDR3 sequence is 14 residues long. The V segment lost 5 bases and the J segment 6 bases; nucleotides outside the gene matches: 9. Germline CDR1 SGHVS, CDR2 FNYEAQ. TCRdb processed the reads anew with MiXCR; each CDR3 protein has one entry. The sample has some 940,000 distinct CDR3 sequences, less than 40% seen once. The starting material was cultured CD8+ T cells from PBMCs, obtained from culture after CMV antigen stimulation. The receptor was isolated from a human donor in good health (CMV status not recorded). Some clones in this sample may be carry-over from other donors' samples. The rearrangement links TRBV7-6 to TRBJ1-2, with 7 bases lining up with TRBD1. The CDR3 DNA reads as TGTGCCAGCAGCCCAAGGACAGGTCAGGATGGCTACACCTTC. This encodes CASSPRTGQDGYTF.